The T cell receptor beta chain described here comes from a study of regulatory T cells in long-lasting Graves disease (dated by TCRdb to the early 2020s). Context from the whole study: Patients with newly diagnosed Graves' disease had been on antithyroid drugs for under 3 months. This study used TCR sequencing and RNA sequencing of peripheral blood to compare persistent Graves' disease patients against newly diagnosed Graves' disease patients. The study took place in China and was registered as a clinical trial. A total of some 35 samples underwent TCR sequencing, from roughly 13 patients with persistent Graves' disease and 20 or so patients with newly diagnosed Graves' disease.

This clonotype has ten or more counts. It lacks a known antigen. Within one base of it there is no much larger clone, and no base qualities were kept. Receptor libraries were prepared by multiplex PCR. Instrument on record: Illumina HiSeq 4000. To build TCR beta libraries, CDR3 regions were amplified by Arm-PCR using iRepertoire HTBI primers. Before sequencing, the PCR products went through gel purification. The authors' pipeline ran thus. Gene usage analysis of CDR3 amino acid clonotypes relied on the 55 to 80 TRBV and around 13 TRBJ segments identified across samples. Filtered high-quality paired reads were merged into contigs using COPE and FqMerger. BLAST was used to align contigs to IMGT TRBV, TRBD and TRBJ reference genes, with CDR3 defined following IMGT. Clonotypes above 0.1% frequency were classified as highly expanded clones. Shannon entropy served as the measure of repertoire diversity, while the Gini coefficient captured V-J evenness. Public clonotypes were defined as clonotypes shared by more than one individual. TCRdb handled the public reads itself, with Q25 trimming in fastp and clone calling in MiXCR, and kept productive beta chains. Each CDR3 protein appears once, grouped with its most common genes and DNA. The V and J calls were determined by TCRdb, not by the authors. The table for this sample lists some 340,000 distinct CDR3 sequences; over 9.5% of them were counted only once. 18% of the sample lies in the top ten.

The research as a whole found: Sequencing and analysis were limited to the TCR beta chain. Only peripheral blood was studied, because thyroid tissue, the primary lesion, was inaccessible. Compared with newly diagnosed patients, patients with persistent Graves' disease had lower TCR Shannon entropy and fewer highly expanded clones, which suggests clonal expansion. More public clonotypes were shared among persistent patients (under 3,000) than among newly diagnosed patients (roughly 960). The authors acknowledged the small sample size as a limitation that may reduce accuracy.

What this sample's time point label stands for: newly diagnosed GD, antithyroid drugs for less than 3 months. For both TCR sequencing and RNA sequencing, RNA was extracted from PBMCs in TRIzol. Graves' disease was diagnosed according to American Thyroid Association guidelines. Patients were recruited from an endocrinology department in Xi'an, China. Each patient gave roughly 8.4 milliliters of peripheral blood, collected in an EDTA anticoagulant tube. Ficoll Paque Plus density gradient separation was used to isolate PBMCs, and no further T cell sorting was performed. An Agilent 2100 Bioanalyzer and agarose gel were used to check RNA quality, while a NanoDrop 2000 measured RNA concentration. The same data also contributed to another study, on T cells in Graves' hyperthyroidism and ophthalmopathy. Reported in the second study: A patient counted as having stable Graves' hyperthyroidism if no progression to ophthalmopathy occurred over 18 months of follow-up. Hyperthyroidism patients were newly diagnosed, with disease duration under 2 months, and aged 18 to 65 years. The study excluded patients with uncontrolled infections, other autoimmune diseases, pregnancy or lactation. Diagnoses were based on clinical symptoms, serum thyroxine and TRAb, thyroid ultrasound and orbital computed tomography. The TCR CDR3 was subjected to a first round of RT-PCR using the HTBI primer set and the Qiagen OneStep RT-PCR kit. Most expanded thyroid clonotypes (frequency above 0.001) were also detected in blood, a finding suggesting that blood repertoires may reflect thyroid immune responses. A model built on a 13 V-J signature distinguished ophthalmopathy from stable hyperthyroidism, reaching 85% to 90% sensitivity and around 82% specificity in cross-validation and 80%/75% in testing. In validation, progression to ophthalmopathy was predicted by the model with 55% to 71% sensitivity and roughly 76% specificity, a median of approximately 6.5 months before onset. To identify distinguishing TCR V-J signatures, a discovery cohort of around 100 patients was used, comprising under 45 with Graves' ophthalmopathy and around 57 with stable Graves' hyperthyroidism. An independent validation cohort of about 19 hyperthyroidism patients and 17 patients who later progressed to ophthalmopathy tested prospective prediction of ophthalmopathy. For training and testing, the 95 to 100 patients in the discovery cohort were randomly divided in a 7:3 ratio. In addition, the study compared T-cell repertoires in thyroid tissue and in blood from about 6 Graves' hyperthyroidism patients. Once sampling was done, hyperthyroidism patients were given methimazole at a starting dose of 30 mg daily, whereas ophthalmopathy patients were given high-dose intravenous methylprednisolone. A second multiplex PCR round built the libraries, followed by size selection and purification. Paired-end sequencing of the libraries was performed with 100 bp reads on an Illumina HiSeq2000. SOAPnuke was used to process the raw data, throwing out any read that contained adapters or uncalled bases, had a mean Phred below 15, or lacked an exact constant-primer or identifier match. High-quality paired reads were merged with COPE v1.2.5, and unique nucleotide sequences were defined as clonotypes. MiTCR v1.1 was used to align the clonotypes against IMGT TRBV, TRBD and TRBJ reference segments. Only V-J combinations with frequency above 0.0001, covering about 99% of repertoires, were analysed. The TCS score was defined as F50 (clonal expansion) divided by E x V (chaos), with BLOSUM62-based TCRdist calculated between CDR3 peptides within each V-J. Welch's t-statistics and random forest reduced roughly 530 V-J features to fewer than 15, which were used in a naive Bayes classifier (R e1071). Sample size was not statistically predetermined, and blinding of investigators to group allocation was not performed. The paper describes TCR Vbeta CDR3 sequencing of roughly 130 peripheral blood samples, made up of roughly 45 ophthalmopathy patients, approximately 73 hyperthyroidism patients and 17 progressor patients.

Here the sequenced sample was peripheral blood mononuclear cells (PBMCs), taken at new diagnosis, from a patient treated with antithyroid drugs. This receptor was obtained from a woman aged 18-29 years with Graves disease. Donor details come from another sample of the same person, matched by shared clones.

The CDR3 amino acid sequence is: CASSSRDFYNEQFF. The bases read TGTGCCAGCAGTTCCCGGGACTTTTACAATGAGCAGTTCTTC. Rearrangement joined TRBV12-3 or TRBV12-4 to TRBJ2-1, and possibly TRBD2, on 6 matching bases. Trimming at the junction amounts to 4 bases on V and 4 bases on J, and the germline ends lie 11 bases apart. The CDR3 measures 14 amino acids from cysteine to phenylalanine. The CDR3 DNA has 42 bases and is translated from base 1.